The clone carrying this T cell receptor (beta chain) was seen ten or more times. Unique molecular identifiers were used to barcode this TCRbeta library. TCRdb reprocessed the PCR reads via MiXCR and lists one record per CDR3 protein. The table includes just over 350,000 distinct CDR3 sequences, 13% detected once. This entry is derived from a study of T-cell reconstitution after alpha-beta-depleted transplantation in children. Trimming pared 6 bases from V and 0 bases from J, leaving 8 bases between. This CDR3 is built from 13 residues. Germline loops: CDR1 ENHRY, CDR2 SYGVKD. The chain recombines TRBV10-3 with TRBJ1-1, with D possibly TRBD1 on 5 matching bases. The receptor comes from a human donor who donated a stem cell graft to a child with Fanconi anemia. Source: PBMCs, taken from the stem cell graft. CDR3 in amino acids: CAIRWGVNTEAFF. In DNA form, the CDR3 reads TGTGCCATCAGGTGGGGGGTGAACACTGAAGCTTTCTTT.